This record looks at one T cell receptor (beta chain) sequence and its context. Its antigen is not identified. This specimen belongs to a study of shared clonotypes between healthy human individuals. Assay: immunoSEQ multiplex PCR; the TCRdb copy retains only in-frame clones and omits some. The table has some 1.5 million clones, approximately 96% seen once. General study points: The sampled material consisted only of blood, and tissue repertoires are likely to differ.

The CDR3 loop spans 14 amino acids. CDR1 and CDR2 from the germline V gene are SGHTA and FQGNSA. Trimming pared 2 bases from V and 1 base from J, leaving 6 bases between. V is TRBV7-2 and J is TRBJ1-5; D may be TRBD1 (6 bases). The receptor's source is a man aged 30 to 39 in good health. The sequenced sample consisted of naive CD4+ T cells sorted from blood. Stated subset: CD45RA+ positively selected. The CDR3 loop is CASSLTGSNQPQHF. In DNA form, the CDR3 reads TGTGCCAGCAGCTTAACAGGGAGCAATCAGCCCCAGCATTTT.